Presented here are 8 T cell receptor beta chains from one specimen sequenced in a study of blood T cells in healthy people across ages. The second PCR ran 7 to 11 cycles with a sample-barcoded 5' primer and J-beta primers. In TCRdb, the 5' RACE reads were re-called with MiXCR into one record per CDR3 protein. The sample carries about 620,000 distinct CDR3 sequences, roughly 21% recorded once. What was sequenced was blood. Receptors were obtained from a man aged 65 to 85 in good health.

Only a few counts were recorded for this clonotype. The chain carries TRBV6-1 and TRBJ2-5; no reliable D call. Germline V gives CDR1 MNHNS, CDR2 SASEGT. CDR3 length equals 14 residues. V was pared by 2 bases and J by 4 bases, with 11 bases between. In nucleotides, the CDR3 is TGTGCCAGCAGTGAATCGCAGGCCGGAGAGACCCAGTACTTC. Translated, it gives CASSESQAGETQYF.

The rearrangement links TRBV5-3 to TRBJ2-4; D may be TRBD1 or TRBD2 (5 bases each). TRBV5-3 belongs to the ORF category, with a function that is uncertain. This CDR3 comprises 18 residues. With 0 bases removed from V and 1 base from J, the gap between germline ends came to 17 bases. CDR3 nucleotides: TGTGCCAGAAGCTTGGATCGAACCAGGGTAGCGGCCAAAAACATTCAGTACTTC. Its protein is CARSLDRTRVAAKNIQYF.

The chain employs TRBV28 and TRBJ2-5, with D perhaps given as TRBD1 or TRBD2 (6 bases each). Matching the DNA end better, TRBJ2-7 makes the J call doubtful. The CDR3 has 14 amino acids. Germline-derived CDR1 and CDR2 are MDHEN and SYDVKM. The DNA for the CDR3 is TGTGCCAGCAGCCCGGGGGACAACTCCTACGAGCAGTACTTC. This translates into CASSPGDNSYEQYF.

The V call is TRBV29-1, the J call TRBJ2-2; a possible D gene is TRBD1 (5 bases). The CDR3 consists of 14 residues. The germline gives CDR1 SQVTM, CDR2 ANQGSEA. V was pared by 3 bases and J by 5 bases, with 13 bases between. The CDR3 bases are TGCAGCGTTGATAAGGGCGCAGGGACCGGGGAGCTGTTTTTT. This gives the protein CSVDKGAGTGELFF.

This clonotype was counted only a few times. V is TRBV7-2 and J is TRBJ2-5; 7 nucleotides agree with TRBD1. The J call may be in error: the DNA end matches TRBJ2-1 better. The CDR3 has 16 amino acids. Germline V lookup: CDR1 SGHTA, CDR2 FQGNSA. The CDR3 coding sequence is TGTGCCAGCAGCTTATTCAGGGGGAAACTAGTACATGAGCAGTTCTTC. It is translated as CASSLFRGKLVHEQFF.

This clonotype was counted a single time. The chain joins TRBV20-1 to TRBJ2-1; possibly TRBD2 for D (6 bases). The J call may be wrong; the DNA end is better matched by TRBJ2-7. The V gene's germline CDR1 is DFQATT and CDR2 SNEGSKA (reference sequence). The CDR3 has 12 amino acids. The CDR3 nucleotides are TGCAGTGCTAGGACTAGGATGTACGAGCAGTACTTC. Its protein is CSARTRMYEQYF.

The chain uses TRBV7-2 and TRBJ2-5; D may match TRBD1 or TRBD2 (5 bases each). The closer fit of TRBJ2-1 to the DNA end suggests the J call may be wrong. Germline V gene sequence: CDR1 SGHTA, CDR2 FQGNSA. The CDR3 runs 13 residues. This CDR3 reads CASSQSRDDEQFF. DNA of the CDR3: TGTGCCAGCAGCCAATCTAGGGACGATGAGCAGTTCTTC.

CDR3 in DNA: TGCGCCAGCAGCCTTGAGACTCCTCCCGGCGAGCAGTACTTC. As protein: CASSLETPPGEQYF. J is TRBJ2-5 and V is TRBV5-1; D remains unclear. The DNA end is a closer match to TRBJ2-7, so the J assignment may be wrong. Germline V CDR1 and CDR2: SGHRS, YFSETQ. The CDR3 has 14 amino acids.